The 29 T cell receptor beta chains in this list originate from one sample, sequenced in a study of shared clonotypes between healthy human individuals. Repertoires were generated with immunoSEQ multiplex PCR, while TCRdb's copy carries only in-frame clones and drops some. The sample has fewer than 650,000 clones, roughly four fifths seen once. The sequenced sample consisted of PBMCs. These receptors were taken from a woman between 40 and 50 years old in good health. Some clones in this sample may be carry-over from other donors' samples.

The chain joins TRBV7-2 to TRBJ1-2, with a weak D call TRBD1 (5 bases). The CDR3 extends over 14 amino acids. V dropped 3 bases and J dropped 5 bases, with 13 bases sitting between them. Germline V gene data show CDR1 as SGHTA and CDR2 as FQGNSA. This CDR3 is CASSFSGGRYGYTF. The CDR3 region has the DNA TGTGCCAGCAGCTTCAGTGGGGGGAGATATGGCTACACCTTC.

The V and J genes are TRBV11-3 and TRBJ2-3; D remains unclear. Germline V lookup: CDR1 SGHNT, CDR2 YENEEA. The CDR3 spans 17 residues. Trimming removed 3 bases from V and 2 bases from J, with 18 bases in between. CDR3 DNA sequence: TGTGCCAGCAGCTTCCCCCCCCTGTGCGGAAACACAGATACGCAGTATTTT. As protein: CASSFPPLCGNTDTQYF.

The chain combines TRBV19 with TRBJ2-7; possibly TRBD1 for D (5 bases). Germline V CDR1 and CDR2: LNHDA, SQIVND (reference sequence). The V end lost 5 bases, the J end lost 0 bases, and 17 bases lay between the germline ends. The CDR3 consists of 16 residues. The CDR3 sequence: CASSPGWGRSSYEQYF. The CDR3 nucleotides read TGTGCCAGTAGTCCCGGGTGGGGCAGGAGCTCCTACGAGCAGTACTTC.

This clone was picked up one time. The chain combines TRBV7-6 with TRBJ2-1; D unresolved. V lost 4 bases to trimming and J lost 12 bases, with 16 bases between them. Looked up from germline, CDR1 is SGHVS and CDR2 is FNYEAQ. The CDR3 contains 13 residues. CDR3 residues: CASSSTRARGQFF. CDR3 nucleotides: TGTGCCAGCAGCTCCACCCGGGCCCGCGGGCAGTTCTTC.

The chain couples TRBV7-2 to TRBJ2-7, with 8 bases identical to TRBD2. V was clipped by 4 bases and J by 4 bases; unmatched bases: 6. There are 14 residues in the CDR3. Germline lookup yields CDR1 SGHTA and CDR2 FQGNSA. The CDR3 region is CASSSRAGVYEQYF. Written as DNA, the CDR3 is TGTGCCAGCAGCTCTCGAGCGGGAGTGTACGAGCAGTACTTC. Full variable domain (missing parts from reference TRBV7-2 and TRBJ2-7): GAGVSQSPSNKVTEKGKDVELRCDPISGHTALYWYRQSLGQGLEFLIYFQGNSAPDKSGLPSDRFSAERTGGSVSTLTIQRTQQEDSAVYLCASSSRAGVYEQYFGPGTRLTVT.

This clone was detected many times. The rearrangement uses TRBV28 and TRBJ1-5, with TRBD1 identical over 10 bases. Germline CDR1 and CDR2: MDHEN and SYDVKM. J was trimmed by 2 bases and V by 7 bases; bases with no gene match: 8. The CDR3 runs 16 residues. The DNA of the CDR3 is TGTGCCAGCACCACCACCGGGACAGGGGGCAATCAGCCCCAGCATTTT. It encodes CASTTTGTGGNQPQHF.

This sequence joins TRBV7-8 and TRBJ2-7; unclear D gene. The germline V and J ends were trimmed by 7 bases and 4 bases, with 14 bases remaining between them. The CDR3 length is 13 residues. CDR1 and CDR2 (germline): SGHVS, FQNEAQ. CDR3 region: CASTSGPRYEQYF. Here the CDR3 DNA reads TGTGCCAGCACCTCTGGGCCGCGATACGAGCAGTACTTC.

The chain uses TRBV27 and TRBJ2-3; D is perhaps TRBD1 (5 bases). V lost 2 bases and J lost 1, with 13 bases in between. CDR3 length: 16 amino acids. From germline, CDR1 is MNHEY and CDR2 SMNVEV (reference sequence). The CDR3 nucleotides read TGTGCCAGCAGTTTACAGCAGGGAACCGGCACAGATACGCAGTATTTT. It translates to CASSLQQGTGTDTQYF.

The chain has TRBV6-5 and TRBJ1-4; tentative D call: TRBD1 (5 bases). Trimming cost V 6 bases and J 3 bases, with 11 bases left between them. Germline V gene lookup returns CDR1 MNHEY and CDR2 SVGAGI. This CDR3 has 14 residues. DNA of the CDR3: TGTGCCAGCAGCTACAGGCCTTCTAATGAAAAACTGTTTTTT. Translating gives CASSYRPSNEKLFF.

With respect to this clone: A read error may be the cause here, since a much bigger clone is one base away. Other DNA sequences in the sample encode the same CDR3. V is TRBV19 and J is TRBJ1-3; weak D call: TRBD1 (5 bases). The CDR3 sequence is 14 residues long. Germline values: CDR1 LNHDA, CDR2 SQIVND (reference sequence). CDR3 sequence (DNA): TGTGCAAGTAGGATGACAGTTACTGGAAACACCATATATTTT. This codes for CASRMTVTGNTIYF.

The V call is TRBV28, the J call TRBJ2-7; D is unclear. Germline values: CDR1 MDHEN, CDR2 SYDVKM. This CDR3 is built from 14 residues. V dropped 2 bases and J dropped 0 bases, with 8 bases sitting between them. This CDR3 reads CASSLTPRSYEQYF. CDR3 coding DNA: TGTGCCAGCAGTTTAACACCGCGCTCCTACGAGCAGTACTTC.

This chain connects TRBV28 to TRBJ2-7; 12 nucleotides align to TRBD2. This CDR3 comprises 15 residues. Losses at the gene ends were 0 bases for V and 7 bases for J; bases not matched to a gene: 4. The germline V gene has CDR1 MDHEN and CDR2 SYDVKM. The CDR3 DNA is TGTGCCAGCAGTTTATGGACTAGCGGGAGAGGTGAGCAGTACTTC. This encodes CASSLWTSGRGEQYF.

The CDR3 nucleotides are TGTGCCAGTAGTATAGACCGGACAGGGGGCTATAGCAATCAGCCCCAGCATTTT. Its protein is CASSIDRTGGYSNQPQHF. The V gene is TRBV19, the J gene TRBJ1-5, with 11 bases matching TRBD1. V lost 0 bases and J lost 0; bases outside the gene matches: 4. Per germline, CDR1 LNHDA and CDR2 SQIVND (reference sequence). The CDR3 sequence is 18 residues long.

Only a few counts were recorded for this clone. Other DNA sequences in this sample translate to the same CDR3. This sequence joins TRBV5-1 and TRBJ2-1, with 10 bases aligning to TRBD2. The CDR3 runs to 16 residues. J gave up 3 bases and V 0 bases, and 3 bases lay outside the gene matches. In germline, CDR1 is SGHRS, CDR2 YFSETQ. The CDR3 DNA sequence: TGCGCCAGCAGCTTGGGAGGACTAGCGGTCTACAATGAGCAGTTCTTC. Amino acids: CASSLGGLAVYNEQFF.

This clone was observed a handful of times. The chain carries TRBV30 and TRBJ2-7, with 7 bases identical to TRBD1. Germline V lookup: CDR1 GTSNPN, CDR2 SVGIG (reference sequence). The CDR3 totals 13 residues. The CDR3 DNA reads TGTGCTACCTCACCGGGACAGTTCTACGAGCAGTACTTC. Its translation is CATSPGQFYEQYF. The variable domain in full, completed from reference TRBV30 and TRBJ2-7, reads SQTIHQWPATLVQPVGSPLSLECTVEGTSNPNLYWYRQAAGRGLQLLFYSVGIGQISSEVPQNLSASRPQDRQFILSSKKLLLSDSGFYLCATSPGQFYEQYFGPGTRLTVT.

The V and J genes are TRBV30 and TRBJ1-2; D ambiguous. Per the germline V gene, CDR1 is GTSNPN and CDR2 is SVGIG (reference sequence). Trimming took off 2 bases at V and 4 bases at J, with 17 bases between the two ends. The CDR3 sequence is 15 residues long. CDR3 DNA sequence: TGTGCCTGGAGTTCCGGACGCGGTAGGGCCTATGGCTACACCTTC. Protein product: CAWSSGRGRAYGYTF.

The chain uses TRBV4-3 and TRBJ1-4; TRBD1 might be the D (6 bases). CDR1 LGHNA and CDR2 YSLEER come from the germline V gene. The CDR3 covers 15 residues. V was cut by 4 bases and J by 4 bases, with 13 bases left in between. The CDR3 sequence is CASSRRDISNEKLFF. The CDR3 region has the DNA TGCGCCAGCAGCCGAAGGGACATAAGTAATGAAAAACTGTTTTTT.

The V call is TRBV28, the J call TRBJ2-7, with 12 bases identical to TRBD1. CDR3 length equals 18 residues. The junction had 14 bases not matched to a gene; V was cut back by 2 bases and J by 6 bases. Germline loops: CDR1 MDHEN, CDR2 SYDVKM. The CDR3: CASSLGGQGAGLVGEQYF. CDR3 DNA: TGTGCCAGCAGTTTAGGGGGACAGGGGGCCGGTTTGGTCGGCGAGCAGTACTTC.

The chain employs TRBV2 and TRBJ2-1; D uncertain. From germline, CDR1 is SNHLY and CDR2 FYNNEI. There are 14 residues in the CDR3. The ends were cut back, 4 bases at V and 5 bases at J, with 12 bases in the middle. This CDR3 reads CASSVQSADNEQFF. In DNA, the CDR3 is TGTGCCAGCAGTGTTCAGTCAGCAGACAATGAGCAGTTCTTC.

A single count supports this clone. The J gene is TRBJ1-2, the V gene TRBV27, with D hard to call. Trimming left V 4 bases short and J 0 bases short, with 18 bases between. Germline V lookup: CDR1 MNHEY, CDR2 SMNVEV (reference sequence). The CDR3 has 17 amino acids. CDR3: CASSSVPPFSPNYGYTF. As DNA, the CDR3 is TGTGCCAGCAGTTCGGTCCCCCCATTTAGTCCTAACTATGGCTACACCTTC.

The chain employs TRBV4-2 and TRBJ2-2; 9 nucleotides line up with TRBD2. V dropped 4 bases and J dropped 1; count of bases not matched to a gene: 4. The germline gives CDR1 LGHNA, CDR2 YNFKEQ. The CDR3 is made up of 16 amino acids. The CDR3 coding sequence is TGTGCCAGCAGCCCCCCTAGCGGGGTGAACACCGGGGAGCTGTTTTTT. Its protein product is CASSPPSGVNTGELFF.

Worth noting for this clone: The sample contains more than one DNA sequence encoding this CDR3. V usage is TRBV9 and J usage is TRBJ2-7; no definite D call. This CDR3 spans 14 amino acids. V shed 2 bases and J shed 0 bases, with 9 bases lying between them. The germline gives CDR1 SGDLS, CDR2 YYNGEE. In DNA form, the CDR3 reads TGTGCCAGCAGCGTCGGTTCCAGCTCCTACGAGCAGTACTTC. It specifies CASSVGSSSYEQYF.

J is TRBJ2-1 and V is TRBV11-2; 10 bases are a match to TRBD2. CDR1 and CDR2 (germline): SGHAT, FQNNGV. This CDR3 has 16 residues. V dropped 2 bases and J dropped 8; count of bases not matched to a gene: 9. The CDR3 DNA is TGTGCCAGCAGCTTACTCCTAGCGGGAGTGGGGGATGAGCAGTTCTTC. The encoded protein is CASSLLLAGVGDEQFF.

In nucleotides, the CDR3 is TGTGCCAGCAGCTGGACAGGGGTTTGGGAGACCCAGTACTTC. As protein: CASSWTGVWETQYF. V usage is TRBV13 and J usage is TRBJ2-5; 9 bases are shared with TRBD1. CDR1 and CDR2 (germline): PRHDT, FYEKMQ (reference sequence). V lost 4 bases, J lost 5 bases, and 5 bases stayed unmatched. The CDR3 contains 14 residues.

The chain joins TRBV14 to TRBJ1-2; perhaps TRBD1 as D (6 bases). V lost 2 bases to trimming and J lost 1 base, with 11 bases between them. The germline V gene encodes CDR1 SGHDN and CDR2 FVKESK. CDR3 size: 15 residues. The DNA for the CDR3 is TGTGCCAGCAGCCAACAGACAGGAAGTAACTATGGCTACACCTTC. Its protein is CASSQQTGSNYGYTF. The full variable domain, completed using reference TRBV14 and TRBJ1-2, is EAGVTQFPSHSVIEKGQTVTLRCDPISGHDNLYWYRRVMGKEIKFLLHFVKESKQDESGMPNNRFLAERTGGTYSTLKVQPAELEDSGVYFCASSQQTGSNYGYTFGSGTRLTVV.

J is TRBJ2-2 and V is TRBV7-6; D unclear. This CDR3 has 14 amino acids. The V end was cut by 3 bases, the J end by 0 bases, with 5 bases between. Germline CDR1 and CDR2: SGHVS and FNYEAQ. The CDR3 nucleotides are TGTGCCAGCAGCTTTATACCGAACACCGGGGAGCTGTTTTTT. As protein: CASSFIPNTGELFF.

The chain uses TRBV5-6 and TRBJ2-1; 8 bases align to TRBD2. V gave up 4 bases and J gave up 0 bases; unmatched junction bases: 9. The germline gives CDR1 SGHDT, CDR2 YYEEEE. CDR3 length: 17 residues. The CDR3 spells CASSSLAGSSSYNEQFF. The CDR3 region has the DNA TGTGCCAGCAGCAGTCTAGCGGGCTCTAGCTCCTACAATGAGCAGTTCTTC.

The chain recombines TRBV19 with TRBJ2-7; 10 bases align to TRBD1. The CDR3 has 13 amino acids. Germline CDR1 and CDR2: LNHDA and SQIVND (reference sequence). After removal of 5 bases from V and 5 bases from J, the junction contained 3 bases not matched to a gene. CDR3 DNA sequence: TGTGCCAGTAGTCGGACAGGGGGAAACGAGCAGTACTTC. It translates to CASSRTGGNEQYF.

This clone was found a few times. The V and J genes are TRBV7-9 and TRBJ2-1; tentatively, D is TRBD1 (6 bases). V was shortened by 7 bases and J by 1 base, with 14 bases between the two germline ends. Germline-derived CDR1 and CDR2 are SEHNR and FQNEAQ (reference sequence). This CDR3 region has 15 residues. This CDR3 reads CASTVDRLSYNEQFF. In nucleotides, the CDR3 is TGTGCCAGCACCGTCGACAGGTTGTCCTACAATGAGCAGTTCTTC. The full variable domain, completed using reference TRBV7-9 and TRBJ2-1, is DTGVSQNPRHKITKRGQNVTFRCDPISEHNRLYWYRQTLGQGPEFLTYFQNEAQLEKSRLLSDRFSAERPKGSFSTLEIQRTEQGDSAMYLCASTVDRLSYNEQFFGPGTRLTVL.